The 9 T cell receptor beta chains listed next were all sequenced from one sample in a study of T cell responses to AZD1222 COVID-19 vaccine. TCRdb's copy holds only in-frame clones and misses some; the assay was immunoSEQ multiplex PCR. This table has under 150,000 clones, roughly 93% appearing once. The sample in question was peripheral blood, obtained on day 0 of AZD1222 vaccination. The source is an adult in good health.

This rearrangement joins TRBV11-1 to TRBJ2-1; D is unresolved. With 0 bases removed from V and 8 bases from J, the gap between germline ends came to 8 bases. Germline V lookup: CDR1 SGHAT, CDR2 FQDESV (reference sequence). The CDR3 runs 13 residues. CDR3 loop: CASSLARGYEQFF. DNA for the CDR3: TGTGCCAGCAGCTTAGCGAGAGGATATGAGCAGTTCTTC.

The chain uses TRBV10-3 and TRBJ2-1, with 11 nucleotides matching TRBD2. The V gene's germline CDR1 is ENHRY and CDR2 SYGVKD. The junction had 0 bases not matched to a gene; V was cut back by 2 bases and J by 12 bases. The CDR3 is 12 residues long. The CDR3 is CAISETSGRQFF. The CDR3 DNA sequence: TGTGCCATCAGTGAGACTAGCGGGAGGCAGTTCTTC.

Concerning this clone itself: Mismatch with germline at one junction end may stem from a read error. The chain has TRBV7-7 and TRBJ1-1; D is unresolved. This CDR3 spans 13 amino acids. In germline, CDR1 is SSHAT, CDR2 FNYEAQ (reference sequence). The chain's CDR3 is CASSLDPNTEAFF. DNA of the CDR3: TGTGCTAGCAGCTTAGATCCGAACACTGAAGCTTTCTTT.

The CDR3 DNA is TGTGCCAGCAGCTTGACAGGGGATCGAGAGACCCAGTACTTC. It codes for CASSLTGDRETQYF. The chain joins TRBV5-4 to TRBJ2-5, with 7 bases fitting TRBD1. Germline-derived CDR1 and CDR2 are SGHNT and YYREEE (reference sequence). This CDR3 is built from 14 residues. Trimming at V came to 1 base and at J to 4 bases, leaving 4 bases not matched to a gene.

This rearrangement joins TRBV3-1 (or the pseudogene TRBV3-2) to TRBJ2-2; D is possibly TRBD2 (6 bases). In germline, CDR1 is LGHDT, CDR2 YNNKEL (reference sequence). The V end was cut by 0 bases, the J end by 4 bases, with 15 bases between. The CDR3 sequence is 17 residues long. The CDR3 DNA sequence: TGTGCCAGCAGCCAAGATCCCGGGGGAATAGGCACCGGGGAGCTGTTTTTT. Encoded protein: CASSQDPGGIGTGELFF.

This clone has just one count. The CDR3 here is CASSRRDSFEAFF. The DNA of the CDR3 is TGTGCCAGCAGTCGTCGGGACAGCTTTGAAGCTTTCTTT. V is TRBV6-5 and J is TRBJ1-1; 7 positions match TRBD1. Germline-derived CDR1 and CDR2 are MNHEY and SVGAGI. The CDR3 runs to 13 residues. After removal of 5 bases from V and 7 bases from J, the junction contained 7 bases not matched to a gene.

This sequence joins TRBV11-1 and TRBJ1-1; D is possibly TRBD1 (5 bases). The CDR3 loop spans 14 amino acids. Per the germline V gene, CDR1 is SGHAT and CDR2 is FQDESV (reference sequence). Deletions cut 6 bases from V and 4 bases from J, with 15 bases between. This chain's CDR3 is CASRRGYSGTEAFF. The CDR3 DNA is TGTGCCAGCAGGCGGGGCTACTCGGGCACTGAAGCTTTCTTT. The full variable domain, its missing parts supplied by reference TRBV11-1 and TRBJ1-1, is EAEVAQSPRYKITEKSQAVAFWCDPISGHATLYWYRQILGQGPELLVQFQDESVVDDSQLPKDRFSAERLKGVDSTLKIQPAELGDSAMYLCASRRGYSGTEAFFGQGTRLTVV.

This clone has just one count. The chain combines TRBV3-1 (or the pseudogene TRBV3-2) with TRBJ1-6; D not resolved. Germline CDR1 and CDR2: LGHDT and YNNKEL (reference sequence). This CDR3 comprises 18 residues. Trimming removed 4 bases at V and 7 bases at J, with 23 bases between. The CDR3 DNA follows: TGTGCCAGCAGCCCCCGGGCCCCAACCGCTACTGGAAATTCACCCCTCCACTTT. Translation gives CASSPRAPTATGNSPLHF.

This CDR3 is CASSIGHGSRRYSGANVLTF. CDR3 nucleotide sequence: TGTGCCAGTAGTATCGGTCATGGCAGTCGCCGTTACTCTGGGGCCAACGTCCTGACTTTC. The chain links TRBV19 to TRBJ2-6; D ambiguous. Germline V lookup: CDR1 LNHDA, CDR2 SQIVND (reference sequence). The CDR3 runs 20 residues. The V end lost 3 bases, the J end lost 0 bases, and 21 bases lay between the germline ends.